This TCR beta chain stems from a study of blood T cell repertoires in COVID-19 (dated by TCRdb to about 2020). About the study as a whole: Collaborator samples came from the United States, Italy and Spain and covered acute and convalescent phases of COVID-19. The prospective study material was composed of cDNA or gDNA derived from T cells, B-cell-depleted T cells, or PBMCs. The dataset comprised deeply sampled blood TCRbeta repertoires from subjects exposed to, actively infected with, or recovered from COVID-19. A freely available public database, intended as a resource for researchers studying the immune response to SARS-CoV-2, is where the repertoires were released. The samples were drawn from the first 160 participants of the ongoing ImmuneRACE study and from about 1,200 subjects provided by 6 global collaborators. A de-identified subject ID, COVID-19 status, age in years and sex were almost always included in the sample metadata. Where available, HLA class I and class II types were taken from metadata supplied by the sample provider and were not determined by assay-based typing. Broader findings and caveats from the paper: Clinical and demographic metadata were provided uncurated, with the amount varying by source and participant.

The immunoSEQ Assay, a bias-controlled multiplex PCR, was used to amplify TCRbeta CDR3 regions from genomic DNA. Processing in the source paper ran as follows. Nucleated cell counts per sample were estimated from amplification of reference gene primers within the assay. To quantify the absolute abundance of each unique TCRbeta CDR3 rearrangement, sequence reads were collapsed and filtered. For each sample, productive Simpson clonality was calculated as the square root of Simpson's diversity index across productive rearrangements. What TCRdb holds here is the immuneACCESS table cut down to in-frame rearrangements. Part of the clones is not present; checked against another copy, under half of the missing clones reflect an unresolved V gene, and the others are unexplained. V and J calls and clone size are those listed in that table; D and trimming were worked out from the DNA. A total of about 140,000 clones appear in this sample, approximately 91% of them only once. The ten largest clones add up to 10% to 13% of the sample.

Whole blood was collected in K2EDTA tubes by collaborating institutions according to the institutions' own protocols. For TCRbeta analysis, collaborators shipped samples in one of three forms: frozen whole blood, isolated PBMCs, or DNA extracted from either of those sample types. Relative to germline, V is missing 8 bases and J is missing 4 bases, with 2 bases of the junction outside any gene match. Sequences MNHEY (CDR1) and SVGAGI (CDR2) are obtained from the germline V gene. Inclusive of the bounding cysteine and phenylalanine, the CDR3 is 13 residues long. The kept DNA is CDR3 alone, 39 bases in frame from the first base. Details on this clone: What antigen it recognizes has not been identified. No clone much larger than this one lies a single base away; base qualities are absent.

Material: peripheral blood. This receptor chain uses TRBV6-5 and TRBJ2-2; TRBD1 matches 9 bases in the middle. This TCR derives from a man aged 50 to 59 with active or convalescent COVID-19. The CDR3 loop reads CASGTGSTGELFF. The nucleotide sequence reads as follows: TGTGCCAGCGGGACAGGGTCCACCGGGGAGCTGTTTTTT.